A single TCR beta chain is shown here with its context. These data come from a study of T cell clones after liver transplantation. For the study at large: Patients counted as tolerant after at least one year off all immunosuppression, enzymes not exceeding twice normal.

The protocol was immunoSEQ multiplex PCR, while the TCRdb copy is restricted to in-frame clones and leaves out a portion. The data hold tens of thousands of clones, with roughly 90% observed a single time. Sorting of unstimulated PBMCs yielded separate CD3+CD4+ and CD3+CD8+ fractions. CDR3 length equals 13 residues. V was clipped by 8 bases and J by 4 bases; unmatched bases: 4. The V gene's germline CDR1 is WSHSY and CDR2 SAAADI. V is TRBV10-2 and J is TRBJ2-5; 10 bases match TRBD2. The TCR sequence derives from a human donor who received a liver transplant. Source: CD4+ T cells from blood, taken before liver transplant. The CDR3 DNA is TGCGCCAGCTCTAGCGGGAGACCAGAGACCCAGTACTTC. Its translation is CASSSGRPETQYF.